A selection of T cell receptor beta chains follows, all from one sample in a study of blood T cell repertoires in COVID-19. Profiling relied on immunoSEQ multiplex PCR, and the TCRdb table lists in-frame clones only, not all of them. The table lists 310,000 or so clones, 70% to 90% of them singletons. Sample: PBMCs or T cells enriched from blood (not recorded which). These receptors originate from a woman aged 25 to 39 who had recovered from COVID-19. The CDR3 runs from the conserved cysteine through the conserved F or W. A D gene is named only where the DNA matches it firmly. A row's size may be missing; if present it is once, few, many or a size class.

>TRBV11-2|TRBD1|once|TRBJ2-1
TGTGCCAGCAGCCCTGGACAGGGGCGAGTGAATGAGCAGTTCTTC
CASSPGQGRVNEQFF
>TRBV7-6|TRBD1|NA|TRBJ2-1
TGTGCCAGCAGCCCCGACAGGGCCTCCTACAATGAGCAGTTCTTC
CASSPDRASYNEQFF
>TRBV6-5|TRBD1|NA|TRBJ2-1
TGTGCCAGCAGTTACGTTGGGGACAGGGACTTGAATGAGCAGTTCTTC
CASSYVGDRDLNEQFF
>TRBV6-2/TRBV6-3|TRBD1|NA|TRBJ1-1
TGTGCCAGCAGCGGGACAGGGGGCACTGAAGCTTTCTTT
CASSGTGGTEAFF
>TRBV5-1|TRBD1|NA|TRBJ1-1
TGCGCCAGCAGCTTGGGGGGCCTAGCAGGGGGCTTAAACACTGAAGCTTTCTTT
CASSLGGLAGGLNTEAFF
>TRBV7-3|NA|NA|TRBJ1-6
TGTGCCAGCAGCTTATCCGGGACACAATATAATTCACCCCTCCACTTT
CASSLSGTQYNSPLHF
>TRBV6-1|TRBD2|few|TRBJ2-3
TGTGCCAGCAGTGAAGGTGGAGCGGGGGGGCGCCGGGGGCAGTATTTT
CASSEGGAGGRRGQYF
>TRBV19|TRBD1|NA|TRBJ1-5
TGTGCCAGTAAATTCCGGGACAGGGACAATCAGCCCCAGCATTTT
CASKFRDRDNQPQHF
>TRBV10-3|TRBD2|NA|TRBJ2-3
TGTGCCATCAGTGAGTCGCATAGCGGGGGGGCCTTAGATACGCAGTATTTT
CAISESHSGGALDTQYF
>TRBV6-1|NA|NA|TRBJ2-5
TGTGCCAGCAGTGAAGGCTGGTCGCGGGAGACCCAGTACTTC
CASSEGWSRETQYF
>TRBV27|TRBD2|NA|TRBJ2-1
TGTGCCAGCAGTTTCGGACTAGCGGGGTACAATGAGCAGTTCTTC
CASSFGLAGYNEQFF
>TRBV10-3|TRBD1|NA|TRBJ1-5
TGTGCCATCAGTGAGAGGCCCCCTGGGACAGGGAACAATCAGCCCCAGCATTTT
CAISERPPGTGNNQPQHF
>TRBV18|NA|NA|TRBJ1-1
TGTGCCAGCTCACCTCAGTTGGCTGAAGCTTTCTTT
CASSPQLAEAFF
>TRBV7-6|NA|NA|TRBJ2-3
TGTGCCAGCGCTAGGACTAGCACAGATACGCAGTATTTT
CASARTSTDTQYF
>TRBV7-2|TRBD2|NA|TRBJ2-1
TGTGCCAGCAGCTTAGAGCTAGCGGCCTCCTACAATGAGCAGTTCTTC
CASSLELAASYNEQFF
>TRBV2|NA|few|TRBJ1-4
TGTGCCAGCACGGGAAACAATGAAAAACTGTTTTTT
CASTGNNEKLFF
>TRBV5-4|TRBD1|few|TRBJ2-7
TGTGCCAGCAGCCCGGGGGGACAGGGTATCTACGAGCAGTACTTC
CASSPGGQGIYEQYF
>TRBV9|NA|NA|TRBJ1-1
TGTGCCAGCAGCGTAGTGAAGGGGGTGGCTGAAGCTTTCTTT
CASSVVKGVAEAFF
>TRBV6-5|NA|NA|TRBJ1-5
TGTGCCAGCAGAAGCGATGTGGGCAATCAGCCCCAGCATTTT
CASRSDVGNQPQHF
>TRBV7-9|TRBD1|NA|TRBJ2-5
TGTGCCAGCAGCCAAAACAGGGGTCACGAGACCCAGTACTTC
CASSQNRGHETQYF
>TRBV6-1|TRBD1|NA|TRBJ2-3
TGTGCCAGCAGTGAACAGGCAGGGGGTACAGATACGCAGTATTTT
CASSEQAGGTDTQYF
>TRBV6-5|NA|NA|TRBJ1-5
TGTGCCAGCAGCCGTAACAGGGTTGGTCAGCCCCAGCATTTT
CASSRNRVGQPQHF
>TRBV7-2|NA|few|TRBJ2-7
TGTGCCAGCAGCCGGGACTACGAGCAGTACTTC
CASSRDYEQYF
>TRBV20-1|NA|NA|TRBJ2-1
TGCAGTGGACAGAAAAACAATGAGCAGTTCTTC
CSGQKNNEQFF
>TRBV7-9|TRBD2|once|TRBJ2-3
TGTGCCAGCAGCATGGCTAGCGGTTTCACAGATACGCAGTATTTT
CASSMASGFTDTQYF
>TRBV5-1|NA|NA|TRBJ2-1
TGCGCCAGCAGCTTACAGGACCCCTACAATGAGCAGTTCTTC
CASSLQDPYNEQFF
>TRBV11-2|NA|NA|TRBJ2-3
TGTGCCAGCAGCTTAGAGGGCAGGGGGGGCACAGATACGCAGTATTTT
CASSLEGRGGTDTQYF
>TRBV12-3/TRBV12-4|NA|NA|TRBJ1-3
TGTGCCAGCAGCCTACGGGGAAACACCATATATTTT
CASSLRGNTIYF
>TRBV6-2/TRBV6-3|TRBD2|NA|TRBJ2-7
TGTGCCAGCAGTTACTCGCAGCGGGGGGGCTTCTACGAGCAGTACTTC
CASSYSQRGGFYEQYF
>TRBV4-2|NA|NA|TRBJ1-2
TGTGCCAGCAGCCAAGAACAGGGAGACGGCGACTATGGCTACACCTTC
CASSQEQGDGDYGYTF
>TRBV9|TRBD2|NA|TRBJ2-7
TGTGCCAGCAGCCCCCCCGGGACTAGCGGGGGGCCTTCCTACGAGCAGTACTTC
CASSPPGTSGGPSYEQYF
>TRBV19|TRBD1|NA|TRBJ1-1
TGTGCCAGTAGTGGACAGGGGCCGCTCACTGAAGCTTTCTTT
CASSGQGPLTEAFF
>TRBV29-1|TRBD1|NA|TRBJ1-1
TGCAGCGTGACAGGGTGGGCAAACACTGAAGCTTTCTTT
CSVTGWANTEAFF
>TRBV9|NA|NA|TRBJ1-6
TGTGCCAGCAGCGTAGAGGCACAGGGCTCGTCACCCCTCCACTTT
CASSVEAQGSSPLHF
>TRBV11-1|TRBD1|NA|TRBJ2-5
TGTGCCAGCAGCTTCGGACAGGTCGGAGAGACCCAGTACTTC
CASSFGQVGETQYF
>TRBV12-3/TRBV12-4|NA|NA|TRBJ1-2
TGTGCCAGCACCCAACAGGGCGGCTATGGCTACACCTTC
CASTQQGGYGYTF
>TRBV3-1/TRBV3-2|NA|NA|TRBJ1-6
TGTGCCAGCAGTAACAGGGTTCGAAATAATTCACCCCTCCACTTT
CASSNRVRNNSPLHF
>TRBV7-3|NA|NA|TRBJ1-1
TGTGCCAGCAGCCCCCACCCTTTTTCGGCAGGACTAAACACTGAAGCTTTCTTT
CASSPHPFSAGLNTEAFF
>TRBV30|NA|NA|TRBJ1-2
TGTGCCTGGAGTGTACAGGATAGGGGCTATGGCTACACCTTC
CAWSVQDRGYGYTF
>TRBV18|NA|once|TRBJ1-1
TGTGCCAGCTCACCGGTCGGGGGGCTTACTGAAGCTTTCTTT
CASSPVGGLTEAFF
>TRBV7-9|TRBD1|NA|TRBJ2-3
TGTGCCAGCAGCCCGGGACAGGGCGAGGCAGCAGATACGCAGTATTTT
CASSPGQGEAADTQYF
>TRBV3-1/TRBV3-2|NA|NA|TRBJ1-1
TGTGCCAGCAGCCAAAGGAGTACTGAAGCTTTCTTT
CASSQRSTEAFF
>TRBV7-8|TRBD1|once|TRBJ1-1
TGTGCCAGCAGCACCGGGACAGGGACGTTAGTTTTCTTT
CASSTGTGTLVFF
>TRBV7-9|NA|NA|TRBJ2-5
TGTGCCAGCAGCTTAAATCGCGGGGGCCAGACCCAGTACTTC
CASSLNRGGQTQYF
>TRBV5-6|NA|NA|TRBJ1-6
TGTGCCAGCAGCTACACCGGGGGATATAATTCACCCCTCCACTTT
CASSYTGGYNSPLHF
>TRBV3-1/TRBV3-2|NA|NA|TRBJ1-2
TGTGCCAGCAGCCAAGATTGGGATAACAGGGGCTACACCTTC
CASSQDWDNRGYTF
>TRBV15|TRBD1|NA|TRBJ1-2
TGTGCCGAACAGGGGGCCAAGAACTATGGCTACACCTTC
CAEQGAKNYGYTF
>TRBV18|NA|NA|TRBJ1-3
TGTGCCAGCTCACCCTCCCCAGGGTCCTCTGGAAACACCATATATTTT
CASSPSPGSSGNTIYF
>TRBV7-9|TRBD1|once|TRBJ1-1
TGTGCCAGCAACCTGGGACAGGCTAACACTGAAGCTTTCTTT
CASNLGQANTEAFF